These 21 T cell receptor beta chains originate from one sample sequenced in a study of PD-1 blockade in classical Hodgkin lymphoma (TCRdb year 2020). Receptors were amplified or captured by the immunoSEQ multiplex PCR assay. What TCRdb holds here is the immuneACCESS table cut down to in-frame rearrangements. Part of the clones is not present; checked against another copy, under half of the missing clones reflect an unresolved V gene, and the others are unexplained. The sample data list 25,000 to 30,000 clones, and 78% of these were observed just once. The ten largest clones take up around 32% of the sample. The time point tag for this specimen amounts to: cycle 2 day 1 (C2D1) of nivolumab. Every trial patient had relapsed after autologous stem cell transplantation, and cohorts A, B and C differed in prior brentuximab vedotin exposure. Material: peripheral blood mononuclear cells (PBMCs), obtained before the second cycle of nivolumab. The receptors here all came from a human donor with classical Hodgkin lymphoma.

CDR3 in DNA: TGTGCCAGCAGTCCACAGGGTATCGATGGCTACACCTTC. Translating it yields CASSPQGIDGYTF. The chain couples TRBV28 to TRBJ1-2; D might be TRBD1 (6 bases). This CDR3 comprises 13 residues. The V and J ends lost 5 bases and 6 bases respectively, with 13 bases between them. Germline loops: CDR1 MDHEN, CDR2 SYDVKM.

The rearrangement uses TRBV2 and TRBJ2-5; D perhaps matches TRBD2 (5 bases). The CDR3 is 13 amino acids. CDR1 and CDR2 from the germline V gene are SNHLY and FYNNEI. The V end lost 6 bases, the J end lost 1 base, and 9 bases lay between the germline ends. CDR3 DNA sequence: TGTGCCAGCAGATGGGAGATCCAAGAGACCCAGTACTTC. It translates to CASRWEIQETQYF.

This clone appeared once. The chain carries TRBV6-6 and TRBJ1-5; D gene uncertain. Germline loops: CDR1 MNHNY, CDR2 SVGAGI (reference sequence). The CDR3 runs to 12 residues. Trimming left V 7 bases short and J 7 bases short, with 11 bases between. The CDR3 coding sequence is TGTGCCAGCACATTAGATCGCCAGCCCCAGCATTTT. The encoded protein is CASTLDRQPQHF.

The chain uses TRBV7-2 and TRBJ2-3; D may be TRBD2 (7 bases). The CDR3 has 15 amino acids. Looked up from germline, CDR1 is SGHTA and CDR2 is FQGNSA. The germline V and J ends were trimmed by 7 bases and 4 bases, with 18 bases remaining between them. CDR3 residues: CASNPQGLSADTQYF. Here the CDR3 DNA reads TGTGCCAGCAACCCACAGGGACTAAGCGCAGATACGCAGTATTTT.

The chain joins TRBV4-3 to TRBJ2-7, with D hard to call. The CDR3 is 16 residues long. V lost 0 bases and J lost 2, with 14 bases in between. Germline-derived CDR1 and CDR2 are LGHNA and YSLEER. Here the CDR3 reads CASSQDVRGGTYEQYF. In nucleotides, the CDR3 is TGCGCCAGCAGCCAAGATGTGCGCGGTGGTACCTACGAGCAGTACTTC.

The CDR3 loop is CASSERQLNTEAFF. DNA of the CDR3: TGTGCCAGCAGTGAACGACAGTTGAACACTGAAGCTTTCTTT. The V call is TRBV2, the J call TRBJ1-1; the D gene is possibly TRBD1 (5 bases). Germline V gene sequence: CDR1 SNHLY, CDR2 FYNNEI. There are 14 residues in the CDR3. Trimming pared 2 bases from V and 0 bases from J, leaving 7 bases between.

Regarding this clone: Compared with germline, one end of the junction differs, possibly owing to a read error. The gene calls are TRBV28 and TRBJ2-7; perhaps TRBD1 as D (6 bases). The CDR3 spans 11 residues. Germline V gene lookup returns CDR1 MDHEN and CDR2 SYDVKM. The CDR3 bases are TGTGCCAGCAGTCTGGGACATTCGTCCATGTTC. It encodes CASSLGHSSMF.

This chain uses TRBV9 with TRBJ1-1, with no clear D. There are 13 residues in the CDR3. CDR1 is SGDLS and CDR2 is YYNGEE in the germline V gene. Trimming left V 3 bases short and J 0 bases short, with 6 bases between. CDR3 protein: CASSAHLNTEAFF. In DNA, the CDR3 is TGTGCCAGCAGCGCCCACCTGAACACTGAAGCTTTCTTT.

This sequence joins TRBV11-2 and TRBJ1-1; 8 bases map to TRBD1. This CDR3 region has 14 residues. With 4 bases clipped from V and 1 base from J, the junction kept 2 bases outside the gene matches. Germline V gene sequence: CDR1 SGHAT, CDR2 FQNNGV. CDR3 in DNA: TGTGCCAGCAGCTGGACAGGGAGGAACACTGAAGCTTTCTTT. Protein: CASSWTGRNTEAFF.

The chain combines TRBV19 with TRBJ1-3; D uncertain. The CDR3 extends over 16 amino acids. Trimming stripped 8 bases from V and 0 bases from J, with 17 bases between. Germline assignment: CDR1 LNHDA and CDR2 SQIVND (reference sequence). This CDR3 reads CASQVGNLFSGNTIYF. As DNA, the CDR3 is TGTGCCAGTCAGGTGGGGAACCTTTTCTCTGGAAACACCATATATTTT.

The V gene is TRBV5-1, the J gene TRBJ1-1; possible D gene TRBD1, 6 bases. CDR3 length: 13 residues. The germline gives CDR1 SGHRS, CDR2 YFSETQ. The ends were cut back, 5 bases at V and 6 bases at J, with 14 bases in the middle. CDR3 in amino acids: CASRLGGVAEAFF. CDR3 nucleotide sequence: TGCGCCAGCAGATTAGGGGGGGTTGCTGAAGCTTTCTTT.

CDR3 in DNA: TGTGCCAGTAAAATGGGGCAGGATGCTTCACCCCTCCACTTT. It encodes CASKMGQDASPLHF. The chain links TRBV19 to TRBJ1-6, with D maybe TRBD1 (5 bases). Trimming removed 7 bases from V and 9 bases from J, with 16 bases in between. This CDR3 spans 14 amino acids. Per the germline V gene, CDR1 is LNHDA and CDR2 is SQIVND (reference sequence).

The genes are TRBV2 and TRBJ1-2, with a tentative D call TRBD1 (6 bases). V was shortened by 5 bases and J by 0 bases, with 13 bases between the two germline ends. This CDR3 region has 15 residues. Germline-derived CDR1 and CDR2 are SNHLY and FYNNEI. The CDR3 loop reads CASSLQGEANYGYTF. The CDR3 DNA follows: TGTGCCAGCAGTTTACAGGGTGAAGCTAACTATGGCTACACCTTC.

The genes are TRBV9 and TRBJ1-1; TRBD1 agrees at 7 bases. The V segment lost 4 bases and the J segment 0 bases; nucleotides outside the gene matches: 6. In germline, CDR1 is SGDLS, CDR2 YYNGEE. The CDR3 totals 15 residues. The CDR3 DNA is TGTGCCAGCAGCCCGCGGGACAGCTTGAACACTGAAGCTTTCTTT. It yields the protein CASSPRDSLNTEAFF.

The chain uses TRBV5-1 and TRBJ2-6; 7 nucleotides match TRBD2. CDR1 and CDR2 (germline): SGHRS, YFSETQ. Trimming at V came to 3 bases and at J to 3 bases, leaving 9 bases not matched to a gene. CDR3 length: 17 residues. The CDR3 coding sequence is TGCGCCAGCAGCTCGCTAGCGGTGGAAGGTGGGGCCAACGTCCTGACTTTC. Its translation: CASSSLAVEGGANVLTF.

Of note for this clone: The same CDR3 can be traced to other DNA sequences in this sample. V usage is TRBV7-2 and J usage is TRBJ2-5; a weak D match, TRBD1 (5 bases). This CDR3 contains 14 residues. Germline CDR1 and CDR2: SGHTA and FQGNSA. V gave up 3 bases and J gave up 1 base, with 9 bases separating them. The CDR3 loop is CASSFQGTQETQYF. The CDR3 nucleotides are TGTGCCAGCAGCTTCCAGGGTACCCAAGAGACCCAGTACTTC. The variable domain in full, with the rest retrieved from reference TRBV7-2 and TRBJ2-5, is GAGVSQSPSNKVTEKGKDVELRCDPISGHTALYWYRQSLGQGLEFLIYFQGNSAPDKSGLPSDRFSAERTGGSVSTLTIQRTQQEDSAVYLCASSFQGTQETQYFGPGTRLLVL.

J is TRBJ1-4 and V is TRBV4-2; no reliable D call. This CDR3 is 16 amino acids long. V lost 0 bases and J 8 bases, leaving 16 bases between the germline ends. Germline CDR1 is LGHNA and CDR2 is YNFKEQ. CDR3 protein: CASSQEARFPGEKLFF. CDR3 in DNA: TGTGCCAGCAGCCAAGAGGCCCGTTTCCCGGGGGAAAAACTGTTTTTT.

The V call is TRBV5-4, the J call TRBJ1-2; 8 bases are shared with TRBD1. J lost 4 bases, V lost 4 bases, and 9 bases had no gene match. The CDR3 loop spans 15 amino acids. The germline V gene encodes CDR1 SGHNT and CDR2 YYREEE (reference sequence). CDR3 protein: CASSQGGQGSYGYTF. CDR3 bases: TGTGCCAGCAGCCAGGGTGGACAGGGCAGCTATGGCTACACCTTC.

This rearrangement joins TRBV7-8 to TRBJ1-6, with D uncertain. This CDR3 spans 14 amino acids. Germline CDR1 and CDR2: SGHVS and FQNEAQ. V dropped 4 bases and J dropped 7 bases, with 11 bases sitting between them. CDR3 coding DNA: TGTGCCAGCAGCTCCTCGCGGTTGAATTCACCCCTCCACTTT. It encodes CASSSSRLNSPLHF.

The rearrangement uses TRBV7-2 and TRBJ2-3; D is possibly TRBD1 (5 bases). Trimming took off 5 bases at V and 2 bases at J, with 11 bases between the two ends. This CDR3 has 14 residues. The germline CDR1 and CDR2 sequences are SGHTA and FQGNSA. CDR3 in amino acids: CASSPDSFTDTQYF. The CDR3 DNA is TGTGCCAGCAGCCCCGACAGCTTCACAGATACGCAGTATTTT.

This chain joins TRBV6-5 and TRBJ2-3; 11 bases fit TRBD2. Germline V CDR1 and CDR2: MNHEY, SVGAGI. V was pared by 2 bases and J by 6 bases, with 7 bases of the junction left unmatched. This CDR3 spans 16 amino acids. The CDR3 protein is CASSYNLAGGSDTQYF. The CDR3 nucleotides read TGTGCCAGCAGTTACAACCTAGCGGGGGGCAGCGATACGCAGTATTTT.